Listed below are T cell receptor beta chains from one sample, sequenced in a study of T cells in Graves' hyperthyroidism and ophthalmopathy. From the multiplex PCR reads, TCRdb called clonotypes with MiXCR, one entry per CDR3 protein. Of over 250,000 distinct CDR3 sequences in the sample, roughly 13% were seen once. Sequencing used blood. The receptors stem from a woman aged 40 to 50 with Graves' ophthalmopathy. Both conserved end residues are part of each CDR3. D genes are given only for firm matches. Rows give clone size only sometimes, using once, few, many, or a class for an expanded clone.

- - TRBJ1-2 TRBV6-1 CASSDQRDGYTF TGTGCCAGCAGTGACCAGAGGGATGGCTACACCTTC
- many TRBJ1-2 TRBV2 CASSGRDYGYTF TGTGCCAGCAGTGGTAGGGATTACGGCTACACCTTC
TRBD2 few TRBJ2-2 TRBV4-1 CASSQDSGRNTGELFF TGCGCCAGCAGCCAAGATAGCGGGAGGAACACCGGGGAGCTGTTTTTT
- few TRBJ2-5 TRBV7-8 CASSSSGGTQYF TGTGCCAGCAGCTCATCCGGGGGGACCCAGTACTTC
TRBD1 many TRBJ1-5 TRBV28 CASSLTGVDGNQPQHF TGTGCCAGCAGTTTAACAGGGGTCGATGGCAATCAGCCCCAGCATTTT
- - TRBJ2-5 TRBV27 CASSSGSGGGETQYF TGTGCCAGCAGTTCGGGTTCAGGTGGTGGGGAGACCCAGTACTTC
- - TRBJ1-2 TRBV6-1 CASSFTGTPGYTF TGTGCCAGCAGTTTTACCGGGACACCGGGCTACACCTTC
- many TRBJ2-1 TRBV7-8 CASSSPPGQYNEQFF TGTGCCAGCAGTTCCCCGCCGGGGCAGTACAATGAGCAGTTCTTC
TRBD2 - TRBJ2-1 TRBV6-1 CASSDYNYERGGRIEQFF TGTGCCAGCAGTGATTATAACTATGAGCGGGGGGGCCGAATCGAGCAGTTCTTC
- many TRBJ1-6 TRBV6-5 CASSYRDKDNSPLHF TGTGCCAGCAGTTACAGGGACAAGGATAATTCACCCCTCCACTTT
- many TRBJ2-7 TRBV6-1 CASSPHQDTSQYF TGTGCCAGCAGTCCCCACCAAGATACTTCGCAGTACTTC
- - TRBJ1-1 TRBV19 CASSMAGPRFNTEAFF TGTGCCAGTAGTATGGCGGGACCGAGATTTAACACTGAAGCTTTCTTT
- many TRBJ1-5 TRBV6-1 CASSEARGAVGNQPQHF TGTGCCAGCAGTGAAGCTCGGGGGGCGGTGGGCAATCAGCCCCAGCATTTT
- many TRBJ2-7 TRBV7-9 CASSPGQGIYEQYF TGTGCCAGCAGCCCAGGTCAGGGGATTTACGAGCAGTACTTC
TRBD2 many TRBJ2-1 TRBV11-3 CASSGTSYGNEQFF TGTGCCAGCAGCGGGACTAGCTACGGAAATGAGCAGTTCTTC
TRBD1 few TRBJ1-1 TRBV5-1 CASSGGQAKGKAFF TGCGCCAGCAGCGGGGGACAGGCCAAGGGGAAAGCTTTCTTT
- many TRBJ1-5 TRBV18 CASSPRRAQPQHF TGTGCCAGCTCACCACGTCGGGCACAGCCCCAGCATTTT
- many TRBJ2-5 TRBV20-1 CSPWLGETQYF TGCAGTCCGTGGTTGGGGGAGACCCAGTACTTC
- - TRBJ2-6 TRBV3-1 CASSQGVSSGANVLTF TGTGCCAGCAGCCAAGGTGTCTCCTCTGGGGCCAACGTCCTGACTTTC
TRBD1 - TRBJ2-7 TRBV6-5 CASSYSGTGLYAQYF TGTGCCAGCAGTTACTCCGGGACAGGGCTCTACGCGCAGTACTTC
- many TRBJ1-6 TRBV28 CASSLYGGGNSPLHF TGTGCCAGCAGTTTATACGGGGGTGGCAATTCACCCCTCCACTTT
- many TRBJ1-5 TRBV2 CASSEMPGWQPQHF TGTGCCAGCAGTGAAATGCCGGGGTGGCAGCCCCAGCATTTT
TRBD2 many TRBJ2-7 TRBV28 CASSPGSSGRAVYF TGTGCCAGCAGCCCTGGGAGTAGCGGGAGGGCCGTGTACTTC
TRBD1 many TRBJ1-4 TRBV5-1 CASSLEQGSEKLFF TGCGCCAGCAGCTTGGAACAGGGGAGTGAAAAACTGTTTTTT
- few TRBJ2-7 TRBV3-1 CASSQARESYEQYF TGTGCCAGCAGCCAAGCGAGGGAATCCTACGAGCAGTACTTC
- many TRBJ1-2 TRBV29-1 CSVAGGGYGYTF TGCAGCGTTGCTGGGGGGGGCTATGGCTACACCTTC
- many TRBJ1-5 TRBV6-1 CASSERQPQHF TGTGCCAGCAGTGAACGCCAGCCCCAGCATTTT
TRBD2 few TRBJ2-1 TRBV20-1 CSAELAGLYNEQFF TGCAGTGCGGAACTAGCGGGGTTATACAATGAGCAGTTCTTC
- few TRBJ1-4 TRBV11-3 CASSLYDEGEKLFF TGTGCCAGCAGCTTATACGACGAGGGTGAAAAACTGTTTTTT
- many TRBJ2-7 TRBV3-1 CASSQLSYEQYF TGTGCCAGCAGCCAGCTCTCCTACGAGCAGTACTTC
- - TRBJ2-2 TRBV27 CASSLRVYSDTGELFF TGTGCCAGCAGTTTACGGGTCTACTCGGACACCGGGGAGCTGTTTTTT
TRBD1 many TRBJ2-1 TRBV7-9 CASIQGAGNEQFF TGTGCCAGCATTCAGGGGGCCGGCAATGAGCAGTTCTTC
TRBD1 few TRBJ1-1 TRBV15 CATSRDNRGNTEAFF TGTGCCACCAGCAGGGACAACAGGGGAAACACTGAAGCTTTCTTT
- - TRBJ1-5 TRBV10-2 CASSQTGSNQPQHF TGCGCCAGCAGCCAAACGGGGAGCAATCAGCCCCAGCATTTT
- - TRBJ2-7 TRBV9 CASSPAVGGHYEQYF TGTGCCAGCAGCCCGGCGGTTGGGGGGCATTACGAGCAGTACTTC
- many TRBJ2-5 TRBV7-2 CASSFQHRETQYF TGTGCCAGCAGCTTCCAACATCGGGAGACCCAGTACTTC
- - TRBJ2-1 TRBV12-3/TRBV12-4 CASSQRARGYIDNEQFF TGTGCCAGCAGCCAGAGAGCAAGGGGCTATATTGACAATGAGCAGTTCTTC
- many TRBJ2-1 TRBV11-2 CASSWTPEQFF TGTGCCAGCAGCTGGACACCTGAGCAGTTCTTC
- many TRBJ1-2 TRBV7-8 CASRSGENYGYTF TGTGCCAGCAGATCCGGAGAAAACTATGGCTACACCTTC
TRBD1 - TRBJ2-7 TRBV5-5 CASSYAGTAAYEQYF TGTGCCAGCAGTTACGCCGGGACAGCCGCCTACGAGCAGTACTTC
- many TRBJ1-1 TRBV24-1 CATTPPSRNTEAFF TGTGCCACCACCCCCCCGTCAAGGAACACTGAAGCTTTCTTT
- - TRBJ2-7 TRBV4-1 CASSQGGLYEQYF TGCGCCAGCAGCCAAGGGGGACTGTACGAGCAGTACTTC
TRBD2 - TRBJ2-7 TRBV4-2 CASSQAHSGRNEQYF TGTGCCAGCAGCCAAGCCCATAGCGGGAGGAACGAGCAGTACTTC
- few TRBJ2-2 TRBV11-2 CASSPLTSYPGELFF TGTGCCAGCAGCCCCCTGACTAGTTACCCCGGGGAGCTGTTTTTT
TRBD1 many TRBJ1-4 TRBV7-9 CASSSGQGGEKLFF TGTGCCAGCAGTTCCGGACAGGGAGGAGAAAAACTGTTTTTT
- many TRBJ1-1 TRBV2 CASRDSNTEAFF TGTGCCAGCAGGGACTCCAACACTGAAGCTTTCTTT
TRBD1 few TRBJ2-5 TRBV5-4 CASSWGTGRRETQYF TGTGCCAGCAGCTGGGGGACAGGGCGGCGAGAGACCCAGTACTTC
TRBD2 many TRBJ2-1 TRBV5-5 CASTLTGGAGTNEQFF TGTGCCAGCACCCTAACCGGGGGGGCGGGAACCAATGAGCAGTTCTTC
- many TRBJ1-2 TRBV7-3 CASSLKGLYGYTF TGTGCCAGCAGCTTAAAAGGCCTCTATGGCTACACCTTC